The 29 T cell receptor beta chains given below trace back to one sample, sequenced in a study of identical twins. One entry per CDR3 protein, called by TCRdb with MiXCR from the 5' RACE reads. Altogether hundreds of thousands of distinct CDR3 sequences are present, roughly 8.6% being singletons, with the ten largest covering 2% to 2.5%. This sample was also put to use in a study of yellow fever vaccine responses in identical twins.

Sequencing was performed on memory (CD45RO+) T cells sorted from blood. The receptors shown here come from a woman aged 18-35 years in good health.

This clonotype has a count of ten or more. J is TRBJ2-7 and V is TRBV29-1; the D is unclear. The V and J ends lost 3 bases and 0 bases respectively, with 9 bases between them. The CDR3 is 13 amino acids. The V gene's germline CDR1 is SQVTM and CDR2 ANQGSEA. CDR3 DNA sequence: TGCAGCGTTGATACGCCCAGCTCCTACGAGCAGTACTTC. Residues: CSVDTPSSYEQYF.

This clonotype has at least ten counts. The rearrangement links TRBV5-1 to TRBJ2-3; 10 bases match TRBD1. With V trimmed by 6 bases and J by 1 base, 17 bases remained unmatched. From germline, CDR1 is SGHRS and CDR2 YFSETQ. CDR3 length equals 19 residues. This CDR3 is CASTTGGSVGTMGTDTQYF. The DNA of the CDR3 is TGCGCCAGCACGACAGGGGGCTCGGTCGGGACTATGGGCACAGATACGCAGTATTTT.

This clonotype was seen repeatedly, ten times or more. CDR3 DNA: TGTGCCAGCAGTGAATGGGACCTTCCTACGGGAGGCCCATTCTACGAGCAGTACTTC. As protein: CASSEWDLPTGGPFYEQYF. The genes are TRBV25-1 and TRBJ2-7, with 7 bases that match TRBD2. The CDR3 length is 19 residues. Germline V gene data show CDR1 as MGHDK and CDR2 as SYGVNS. The V gene end was trimmed by 1 base and the J gene end by 3 bases; junction bases not matched to a gene: 18.

This clonotype was counted only a few times. The CDR3 is CASSGPYEKLFF. The DNA for the CDR3 is TGTGCCAGCAGTGGTCCCTATGAAAAACTGTTTTTT. This rearrangement joins TRBV6-1 to TRBJ1-4; D not resolved. The V end lost 4 bases, the J end lost 6 bases, and 6 bases lay between the germline ends. This CDR3 contains 12 residues. Looked up from germline, CDR1 is MNHNS and CDR2 is SASEGT.

This chain links TRBV28 with TRBJ1-2; D is uncertain. This CDR3 is 11 amino acids long. Germline V gives CDR1 MDHEN, CDR2 SYDVKM. The V end was cut by 11 bases, the J end by 2 bases, with 9 bases between. In DNA, the CDR3 is TGTGCCGGCGAGCGAAACTATGGCTACACCTTC. It encodes CAGERNYGYTF.

The V call is TRBV24-1, the J call TRBJ2-5; D is perhaps TRBD2 (6 bases). The V gene lost 5 bases and the J gene lost 1 base, with 13 bases spanning the gap. This CDR3 region has 15 residues. The V gene's germline CDR1 is KGHDR and CDR2 SFDVKD. CDR3 bases: TGTGCCACCAGTGTTTCGGGCGGGACCCAAGAGACCCAGTACTTC. Protein product: CATSVSGGTQETQYF.

The chain carries TRBV5-1 and TRBJ1-1; no clear D. V was pared by 0 bases and J by 1 base, with 10 bases between. This CDR3 has 15 amino acids. Germline CDR1 is SGHRS and CDR2 is YFSETQ. The CDR3 reads CASSLAPASNTEAFF. DNA for the CDR3: TGCGCCAGCAGCTTGGCTCCAGCTTCGAACACTGAAGCTTTCTTT.

This clonotype has only a few counts. This chain uses TRBV6-5 with TRBJ1-1, with D unresolved. The CDR3 covers 13 residues. Germline V gene sequence: CDR1 MNHEY, CDR2 SVGAGI. Trimming pared 2 bases from V and 1 base from J, leaving 5 bases between. CDR3 in DNA: TGTGCCAGCAGTTACAATCAGAACACTGAAGCTTTCTTT. Its protein is CASSYNQNTEAFF.

V gene TRBV9 combines with J gene TRBJ1-2; D remains ambiguous. Trimming cost V 0 bases and J 3 bases, with 3 bases left between them. CDR3 size: 12 residues. Germline loops: CDR1 SGDLS, CDR2 YYNGEE. The CDR3 DNA is TGTGCCAGCAGCGTAGCCCACTATGGCTACACCTTC. Its protein product is CASSVAHYGYTF. The variable domain in full, completed from reference TRBV9 and TRBJ1-2, reads DSGVTQTPKHLITATGQRVTLRCSPRSGDLSVYWYQQSLDQGLQFLIQYYNGEERAKGNILERFSAQQFPDLHSELNLSSLELGDSALYFCASSVAHYGYTFGSGTRLTVV.

The V and J genes are TRBV28 and TRBJ1-5; the D is unclear. Between the trimmed V and J ends, which lost 7 bases and 4 bases, there was a span of 11 bases. This CDR3 spans 13 amino acids. Germline V gene data show CDR1 as MDHEN and CDR2 as SYDVKM. In nucleotides, the CDR3 is TGTGCCAGCACGTATACACGAAATCAGCCCCAGCATTTT. Translating it yields CASTYTRNQPQHF.

This chain uses TRBV15 with TRBJ2-1, with D tentatively TRBD1 or TRBD2 (6 bases each). The CDR3 is 13 amino acids. Germline lookup yields CDR1 LNHNV and CDR2 YYDKDF (reference sequence). V dropped 4 bases and J dropped 8 bases, with 12 bases sitting between them. The CDR3 nucleotides read TGTGCCACCAGCACTAGGGGGGCGTATGAGCAGTTCTTC. It yields the protein CATSTRGAYEQFF.

The gene calls are TRBV28 and TRBJ2-7; the match to TRBD2 covers 8 bases. Trimming at V came to 5 bases and at J to 6 bases, leaving 12 bases not matched to a gene. Germline CDR1 is MDHEN and CDR2 is SYDVKM. This CDR3 region has 15 residues. The chain's CDR3 is CASSAGLAEVPEQYV. The CDR3 region has the DNA TGTGCCAGCAGTGCCGGACTAGCTGAGGTACCCGAGCAGTACGTC.

The sample holds a few counts of this clonotype. The gene calls are TRBV20-1 and TRBJ2-7; no clear D gene. The CDR3 runs 11 residues. V was cut by 5 bases and J by 4 bases, with 9 bases left in between. CDR1 is DFQATT and CDR2 is SNEGSKA in the germline V gene (reference sequence). The CDR3 nucleotides are TGCAGTGCTTCACTCATTTACGAGCAGTACGTC. As protein: CSASLIYEQYV.

This clonotype was found a few times. The chain combines TRBV6-1 with TRBJ2-7; the D gene could be TRBD1 or TRBD2 (6 bases each). CDR3 length equals 15 residues. Per the germline V gene, CDR1 is MNHNS and CDR2 is SASEGT. Trimming removed 4 bases at V and 6 bases at J, with 19 bases between. CDR3 sequence (DNA): TGTGCCAGCAGTGCGGAGACAGGAGGGGGAAGCGAGCAGTACTTC. Its protein product is CASSAETGGGSEQYF.

This clonotype occurred a few times. The chain employs TRBV20-1 and TRBJ2-3, with TRBD2 matching over 11 bases. Germline trimming cut 5 bases from V and 2 bases from J; bases unmatched to any gene: 18. In germline, CDR1 is DFQATT, CDR2 SNEGSKA (reference sequence). This CDR3 is 19 amino acids long. The CDR3 bases are TGCAGTGCTTCGCTTTATACCGGGACTAGCGGCCAGCACACAGATACGCAGTATTTT. Its translation is CSASLYTGTSGQHTDTQYF.

The sample holds a few counts of this clonotype. V is TRBV4-1 and J is TRBJ2-6; 9 bases match TRBD1. The CDR3 is 18 amino acids. Germline V lookup: CDR1 MGHRA, CDR2 YSYEKL. With V trimmed by 0 bases and J by 3 bases, 6 bases remained unmatched. The CDR3 DNA reads TGCGCCAGCAGCCAAGAGTCGGGACAGGGTTTTGGGGCCAACGTCCTGACTTTC. Encoded protein: CASSQESGQGFGANVLTF.

This clonotype was observed a handful of times. The chain uses TRBV28 and TRBJ2-1, with D perhaps TRBD1 (6 bases). V was shortened by 6 bases and J by 2 bases, with 11 bases between the two germline ends. CDR1 MDHEN and CDR2 SYDVKM come from the germline V gene. The length of the CDR3 is 14 residues. CDR3 sequence: CASRTRDTYNEQFF. CDR3 nucleotides: TGTGCCAGCAGAACCCGGGACACCTACAATGAGCAGTTCTTC.

This clonotype was picked up many times. The chain has TRBV20-1 and TRBJ2-1; D might be TRBD2 (6 bases). CDR1 and CDR2 from the germline V gene are DFQATT and SNEGSKA (reference sequence). Trimming stripped 5 bases from V and 6 bases from J, with 14 bases between. The CDR3 runs 13 residues. The CDR3 DNA is TGCAGTGCTTCCACCGGGAGATCCAATGAGCAGTTCTTC. This encodes CSASTGRSNEQFF.

The rearrangement uses TRBV12-3 or TRBV12-4 and TRBJ1-5, with D uncertain. The CDR3 spans 13 residues. V was clipped by 6 bases and J by 4 bases, with 10 bases between them. In DNA form, the CDR3 reads TGTGCCAGCAGGGAGCGGAATAATCAGCCCCAGCATTTT. Translating it yields CASRERNNQPQHF.

The chain is built from TRBV20-1 and TRBJ1-1, with 8 bases aligning to TRBD1. Germline CDR1 reads DFQATT; CDR2 reads SNEGSKA (reference sequence). The CDR3 is 13 residues long. Trimming at V came to 7 bases and at J to 5 bases, leaving 9 bases not matched to a gene. The CDR3 spells CSVRQGMETEAFF. In DNA form, the CDR3 reads TGCAGTGTCCGACAGGGGATGGAGACTGAAGCTTTCTTT.

At least ten counts were recorded for this clonotype. CDR3 sequence (DNA): TGCGCCAGCAGCTTGGAATTTGAGACAGGCTGGAGCTCTGGGGCCAACGTCCTGACTTTC. Protein sequence: CASSLEFETGWSSGANVLTF. The rearrangement uses TRBV5-1 and TRBJ2-6, with a possible D match to TRBD1 (6 bases). Trimming pared 0 bases from V and 0 bases from J, leaving 19 bases between. Germline CDR1 is SGHRS and CDR2 is YFSETQ. The CDR3 runs 20 residues.

This clonotype was seen many times. This chain connects TRBV28 to TRBJ2-1, with a possible D match to TRBD2 (7 bases). CDR1 is MDHEN and CDR2 is SYDVKM in the germline V gene. The ends were cut back, 10 bases at V and 8 bases at J, with 24 bases in the middle. The CDR3 has 15 residues. The chain's CDR3 is CATGGGGLFQDEQFF. DNA of the CDR3: TGTGCCACAGGCGGGGGCGGATTATTTCAAGATGAGCAGTTCTTC.

The chain uses TRBV27 and TRBJ1-1, with TRBD1 matching over 8 bases. The junction had 7 bases not matched to a gene; V was cut back by 5 bases and J by 11 bases. There are 12 residues in the CDR3. Germline V CDR1 and CDR2: MNHEY, SMNVEV (reference sequence). CDR3 amino acids: CASSARDRTAFF. CDR3 nucleotides: TGTGCCAGCAGTGCCAGGGACAGGACGGCTTTCTTT.

This clonotype turned up a few times. The chain combines TRBV20-1 with TRBJ2-1, with 14 bases aligning to TRBD2. J lost 2 bases, V lost 0 bases, and 6 bases had no gene match. CDR3 size: 18 residues. Germline V gene lookup returns CDR1 DFQATT and CDR2 SNEGSKA (reference sequence). The CDR3 loop is CSARDWTSGGPAYNEQFF. The DNA of the CDR3 is TGCAGTGCTAGAGATTGGACTAGCGGGGGGCCTGCCTACAATGAGCAGTTCTTC.

V is TRBV2 and J is TRBJ1-2; D is unclear. This CDR3 spans 13 amino acids. With 2 bases removed from V and 1 base from J, the gap between germline ends came to 5 bases. Germline V gene sequence: CDR1 SNHLY, CDR2 FYNNEI. The chain's CDR3 is CASSERINYGYTF. The CDR3 DNA sequence: TGTGCCAGCAGTGAAAGGATTAACTATGGCTACACCTTC.

The J gene is TRBJ1-6, the V gene TRBV5-1; 7 bases match TRBD1. The CDR3 spans 15 residues. V lost 1 base and J lost 6; bases outside the gene matches: 4. The germline V gene has CDR1 SGHRS and CDR2 YFSETQ. CDR3 sequence reads: CASSLRGQTNSPLHF. The CDR3 nucleotides read TGCGCCAGCAGCTTGAGGGGACAGACTAATTCACCCCTCCACTTT.

In this sample, this clonotype turned up a few times. The chain links TRBV5-5 to TRBJ2-5; TRBD1 might be the D (6 bases). The V end was cut by 2 bases, the J end by 5 bases, with 16 bases between. This CDR3 spans 15 amino acids. From germline, CDR1 is SGHKS and CDR2 YYEKEE (reference sequence). The CDR3 sequence: CASSLAPSRGETQYF. DNA of the CDR3: TGTGCCAGCAGCTTAGCTCCATCAAGGGGGGAGACCCAGTACTTC.

The chain is built from TRBV24-1 and TRBJ2-3; a weak D match, TRBD2 (7 bases). V gave up 9 bases and J gave up 1 base, with 13 bases separating them. The CDR3 is made up of 14 amino acids. Looked up from germline, CDR1 is KGHDR and CDR2 is SFDVKD. The CDR3 protein is CATEGGGGTDTQYF. The CDR3 coding sequence is TGTGCCACCGAAGGGGGGGGTGGCACAGATACGCAGTATTTT.

This clonotype showed up just a few times. V gene TRBV5-5 combines with J gene TRBJ2-1; 8 bases map to TRBD2. The CDR3 has 16 residues. J lost 10 bases, V lost 0 bases, and 12 bases had no gene match. Germline-derived CDR1 and CDR2 are SGHKS and YYEKEE (reference sequence). The chain's CDR3 is CASSLDGAGGGREQFF. The CDR3 DNA reads TGTGCCAGCAGCTTGGATGGGGCGGGGGGAGGAAGGGAGCAGTTCTTC. The complete variable domain, with remaining parts taken from reference TRBV5-5 and TRBJ2-1, reads DAGVTQSPTHLIKTRGQQVTLRCSPISGHKSVSWYQQVLGQGPQFIFQYYEKEERGRGNFPDRFSARQFPNYSSELNVNALLLGDSALYLCASSLDGAGGGREQFFGPGTRLTVL.